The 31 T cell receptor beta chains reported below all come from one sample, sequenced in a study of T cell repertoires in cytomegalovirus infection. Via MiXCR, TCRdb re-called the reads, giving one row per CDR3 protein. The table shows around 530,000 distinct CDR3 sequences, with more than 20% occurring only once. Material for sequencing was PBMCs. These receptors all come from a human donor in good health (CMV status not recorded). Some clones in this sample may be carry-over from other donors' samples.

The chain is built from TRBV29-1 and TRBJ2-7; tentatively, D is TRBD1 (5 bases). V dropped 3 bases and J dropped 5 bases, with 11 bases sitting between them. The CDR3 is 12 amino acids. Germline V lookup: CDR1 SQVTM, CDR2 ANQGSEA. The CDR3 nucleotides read TGCAGCGTTGAGGCCAGGGCCGACGAGCAGTACTTC. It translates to CSVEARADEQYF.

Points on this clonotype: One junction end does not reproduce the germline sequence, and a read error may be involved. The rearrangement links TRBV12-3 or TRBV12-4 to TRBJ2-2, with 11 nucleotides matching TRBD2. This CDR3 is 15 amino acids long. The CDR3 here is CASSVAGGPTGELFF. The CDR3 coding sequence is TGTGCCAGCAGTGTAGCGGGAGGGCCCACCGGGGAGCTGTTTTTT.

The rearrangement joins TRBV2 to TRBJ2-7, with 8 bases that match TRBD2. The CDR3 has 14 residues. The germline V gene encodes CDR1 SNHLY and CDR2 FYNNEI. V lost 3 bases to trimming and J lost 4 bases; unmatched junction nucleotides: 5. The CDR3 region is CASSESAGGYEQYF. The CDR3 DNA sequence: TGTGCCAGCAGTGAGTCGGCGGGGGGATACGAGCAGTACTTC.

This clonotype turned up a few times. Written as DNA, the CDR3 is TGTGCCAGCAGTTTATCGAGGGGGGACGTAGCCAAAAACATTCAGTACTTC. This gives the protein CASSLSRGDVAKNIQYF. The V call is TRBV27, the J call TRBJ2-4; D tentatively fits TRBD1 or TRBD2 (6 bases each). The germline V and J ends were trimmed by 0 bases and 0 bases, with 12 bases remaining between them. Germline V lookup: CDR1 MNHEY, CDR2 SMNVEV (reference sequence). The CDR3 loop spans 17 amino acids.

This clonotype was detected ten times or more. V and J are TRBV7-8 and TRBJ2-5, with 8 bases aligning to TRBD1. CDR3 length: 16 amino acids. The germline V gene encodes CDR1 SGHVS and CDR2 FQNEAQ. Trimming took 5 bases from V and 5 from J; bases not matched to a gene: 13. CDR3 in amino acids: CASSPIFQGASETQYF. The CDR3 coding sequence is TGTGCCAGCAGCCCCATCTTTCAGGGGGCGTCGGAGACCCAGTACTTC.

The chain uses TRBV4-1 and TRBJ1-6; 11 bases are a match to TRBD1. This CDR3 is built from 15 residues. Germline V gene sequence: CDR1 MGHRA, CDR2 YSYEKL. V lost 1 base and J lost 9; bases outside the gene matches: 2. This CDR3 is CASSQGGQGGSPLHF. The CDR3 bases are TGCGCCAGCAGCCAAGGGGGACAGGGGGGTTCACCCCTCCACTTT.

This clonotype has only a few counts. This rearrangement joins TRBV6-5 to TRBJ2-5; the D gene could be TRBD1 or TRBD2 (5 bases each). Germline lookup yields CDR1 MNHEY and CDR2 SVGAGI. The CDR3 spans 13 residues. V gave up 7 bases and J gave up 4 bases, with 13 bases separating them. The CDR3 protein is CASTSSGTETQYF. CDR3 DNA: TGTGCCAGCACCAGTAGTGGGACAGAGACCCAGTACTTC.

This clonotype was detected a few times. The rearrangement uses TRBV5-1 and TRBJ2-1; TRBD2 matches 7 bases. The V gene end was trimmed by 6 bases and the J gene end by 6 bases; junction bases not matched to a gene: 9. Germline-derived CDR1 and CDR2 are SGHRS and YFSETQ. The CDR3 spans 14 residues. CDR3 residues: CASTEREAGNEQFF. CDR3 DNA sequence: TGCGCCAGCACAGAGCGGGAAGCGGGCAATGAGCAGTTCTTC.

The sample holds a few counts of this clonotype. The CDR3 here is CASALTGQDNQPQHF. CDR3 bases: TGTGCTAGTGCTCTCACGGGACAGGATAATCAGCCCCAGCATTTT. The chain combines TRBV12-5 with TRBJ1-5; 8 bases line up with TRBD1. The CDR3 has 15 residues. The V gene end was trimmed by 7 bases and the J gene end by 4 bases; junction bases not matched to a gene: 9. In germline, CDR1 is LGHNT, CDR2 FRNRAP.

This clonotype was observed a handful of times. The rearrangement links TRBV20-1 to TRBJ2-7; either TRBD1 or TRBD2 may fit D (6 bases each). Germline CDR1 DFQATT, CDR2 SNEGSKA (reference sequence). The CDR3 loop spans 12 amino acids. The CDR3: CSVSGDTDGQYV. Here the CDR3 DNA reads TGCAGCGTATCGGGGGACACCGATGGGCAGTACGTC.

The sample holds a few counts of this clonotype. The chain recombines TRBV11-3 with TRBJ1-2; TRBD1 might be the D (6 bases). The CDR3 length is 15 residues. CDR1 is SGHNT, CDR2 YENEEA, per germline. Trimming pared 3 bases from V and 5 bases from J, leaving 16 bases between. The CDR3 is CASSFRVGGFYGYTF. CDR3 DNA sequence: TGTGCCAGCAGCTTTCGAGTAGGGGGGTTTTATGGCTACACCTTC.

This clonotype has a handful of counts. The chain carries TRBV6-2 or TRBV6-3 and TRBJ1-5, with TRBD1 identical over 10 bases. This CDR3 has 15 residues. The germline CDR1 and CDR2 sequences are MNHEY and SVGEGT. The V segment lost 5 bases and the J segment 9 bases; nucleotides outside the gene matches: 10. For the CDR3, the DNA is TGTGCCAGCAGTGGGGGGACAGGGGCCCTTTTGCCCCAGCATTTT. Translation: CASSGGTGALLPQHF.

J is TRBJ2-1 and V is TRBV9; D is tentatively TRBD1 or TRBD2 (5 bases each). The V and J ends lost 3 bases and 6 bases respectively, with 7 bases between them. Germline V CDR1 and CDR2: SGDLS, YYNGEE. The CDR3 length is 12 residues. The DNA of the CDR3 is TGTGCCAGCAGCGACGGGGCCAATGAGCAGTTCTTC. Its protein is CASSDGANEQFF. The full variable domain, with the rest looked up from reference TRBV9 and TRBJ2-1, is DSGVTQTPKHLITATGQRVTLRCSPRSGDLSVYWYQQSLDQGLQFLIQYYNGEERAKGNILERFSAQQFPDLHSELNLSSLELGDSALYFCASSDGANEQFFGPGTRLTVL.

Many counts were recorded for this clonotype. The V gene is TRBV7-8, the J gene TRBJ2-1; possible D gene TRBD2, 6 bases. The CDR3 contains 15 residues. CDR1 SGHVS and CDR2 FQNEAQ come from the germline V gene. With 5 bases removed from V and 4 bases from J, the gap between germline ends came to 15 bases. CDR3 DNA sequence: TGTGCCAGCAGCCCTATGGGGAGGAGGTACAATGAGCAGTTCTTC. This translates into CASSPMGRRYNEQFF.

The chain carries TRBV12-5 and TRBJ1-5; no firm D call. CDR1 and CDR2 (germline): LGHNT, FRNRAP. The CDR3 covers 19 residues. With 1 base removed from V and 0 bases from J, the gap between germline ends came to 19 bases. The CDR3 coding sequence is TGTGCTAGTGGTTTGGCCCCCTGGGCAAACCCTTATAGCAATCAGCCCCAGCATTTT. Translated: CASGLAPWANPYSNQPQHF.

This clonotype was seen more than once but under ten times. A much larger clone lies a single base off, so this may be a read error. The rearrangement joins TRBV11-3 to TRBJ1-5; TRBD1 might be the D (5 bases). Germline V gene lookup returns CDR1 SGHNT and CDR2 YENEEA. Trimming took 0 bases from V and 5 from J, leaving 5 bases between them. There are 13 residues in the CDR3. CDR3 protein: CASSLEGDQPQHF. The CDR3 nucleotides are TGTGCCAGCAGCTTAGAGGGGGATCAGCCCCAGCATTTT.

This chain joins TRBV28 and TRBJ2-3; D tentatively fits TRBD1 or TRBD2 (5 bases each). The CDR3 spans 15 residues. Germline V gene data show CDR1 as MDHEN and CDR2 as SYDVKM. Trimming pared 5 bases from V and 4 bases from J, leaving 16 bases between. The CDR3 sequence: CASSLGRDRADTQYF. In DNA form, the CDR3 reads TGTGCCAGCAGTCTTGGAAGGGACCGAGCAGATACGCAGTATTTT.

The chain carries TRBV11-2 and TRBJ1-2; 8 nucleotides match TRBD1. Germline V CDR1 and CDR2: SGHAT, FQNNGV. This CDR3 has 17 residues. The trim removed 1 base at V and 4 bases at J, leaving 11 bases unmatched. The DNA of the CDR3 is TGTGCCAGCAGCTTAGCTGGGACAGGCCCCCAAGGCTATGGCTACACCTTC. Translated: CASSLAGTGPQGYGYTF.

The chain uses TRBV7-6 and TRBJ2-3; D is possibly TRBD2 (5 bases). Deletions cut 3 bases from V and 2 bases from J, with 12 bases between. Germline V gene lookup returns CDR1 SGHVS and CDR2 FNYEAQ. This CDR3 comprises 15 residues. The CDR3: CASSFGTRFTDTQYF. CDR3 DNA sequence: TGTGCCAGCAGCTTTGGTACTAGATTCACAGATACGCAGTATTTT.

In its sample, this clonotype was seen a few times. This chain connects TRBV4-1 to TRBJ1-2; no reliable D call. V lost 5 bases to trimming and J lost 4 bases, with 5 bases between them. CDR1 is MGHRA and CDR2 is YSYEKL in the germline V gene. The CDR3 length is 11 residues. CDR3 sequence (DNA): TGCGCCAGCAGCGCTGGCTATGGCTACACCTTC. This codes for CASSAGYGYTF.

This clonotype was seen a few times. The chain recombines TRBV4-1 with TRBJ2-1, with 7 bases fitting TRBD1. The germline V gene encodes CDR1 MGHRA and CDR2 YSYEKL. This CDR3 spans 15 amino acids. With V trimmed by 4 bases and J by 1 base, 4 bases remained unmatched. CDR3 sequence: CASSPRDRSYNEQFF. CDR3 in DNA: TGCGCCAGCAGCCCCCGGGACAGATCCTACAATGAGCAGTTCTTC.

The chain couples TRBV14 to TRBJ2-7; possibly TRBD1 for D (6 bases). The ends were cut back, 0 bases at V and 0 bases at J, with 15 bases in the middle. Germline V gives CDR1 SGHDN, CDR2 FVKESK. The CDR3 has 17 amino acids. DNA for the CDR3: TGTGCCAGCAGCCAAGATGGGCACAGGGCCCGCTCCTACGAGCAGTACTTC. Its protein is CASSQDGHRARSYEQYF.

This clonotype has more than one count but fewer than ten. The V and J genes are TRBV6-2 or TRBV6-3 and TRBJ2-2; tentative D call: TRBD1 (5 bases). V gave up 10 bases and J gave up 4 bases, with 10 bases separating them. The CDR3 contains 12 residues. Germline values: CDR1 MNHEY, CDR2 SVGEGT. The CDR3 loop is CATPGLTGELFF. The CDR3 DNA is TGTGCCACCCCAGGGCTCACCGGGGAGCTGTTTTTT.

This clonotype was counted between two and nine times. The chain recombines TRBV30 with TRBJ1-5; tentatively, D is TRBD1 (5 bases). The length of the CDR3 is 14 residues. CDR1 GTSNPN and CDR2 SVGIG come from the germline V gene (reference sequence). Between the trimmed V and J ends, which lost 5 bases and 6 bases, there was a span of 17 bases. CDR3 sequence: CAWGFHGGGQPQHF. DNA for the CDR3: TGTGCCTGGGGTTTTCATGGTGGGGGTCAGCCCCAGCATTTT.

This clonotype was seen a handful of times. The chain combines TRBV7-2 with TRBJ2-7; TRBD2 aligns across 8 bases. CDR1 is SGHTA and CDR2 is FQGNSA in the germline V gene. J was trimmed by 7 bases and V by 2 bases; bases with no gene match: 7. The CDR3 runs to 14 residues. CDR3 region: CASSLPARGEEQYF. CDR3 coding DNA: TGTGCCAGCAGCTTACCCGCGCGGGGGGAGGAGCAGTACTTC. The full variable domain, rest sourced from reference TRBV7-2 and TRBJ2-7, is GAGVSQSPSNKVTEKGKDVELRCDPISGHTALYWYRQSLGQGLEFLIYFQGNSAPDKSGLPSDRFSAERTGGSVSTLTIQRTQQEDSAVYLCASSLPARGEEQYFGPGTRLTVT.

This CDR3 is CASSSNEKASPLHF. CDR3 sequence (DNA): TGTGCCAGCAGTTCTAACGAAAAGGCTTCACCCCTCCACTTT. The chain uses TRBV12-3 or TRBV12-4 and TRBJ1-6; D unclear. Trimming took 4 bases from V and 9 from J, leaving 13 bases between them. CDR3 size: 14 residues.

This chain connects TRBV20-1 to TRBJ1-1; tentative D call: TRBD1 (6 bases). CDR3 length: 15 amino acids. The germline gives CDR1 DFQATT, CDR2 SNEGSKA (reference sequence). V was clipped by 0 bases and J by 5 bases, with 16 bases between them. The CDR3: CSARDISIRGTEAFF. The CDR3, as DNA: TGCAGTGCTAGAGATATATCCATCAGGGGTACTGAAGCTTTCTTT.

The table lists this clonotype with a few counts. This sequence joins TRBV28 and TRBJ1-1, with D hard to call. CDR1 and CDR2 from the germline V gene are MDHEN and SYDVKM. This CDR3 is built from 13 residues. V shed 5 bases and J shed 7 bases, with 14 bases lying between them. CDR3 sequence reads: CASSLGVLGEAFF. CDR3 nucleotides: TGTGCCAGCAGTCTTGGGGTTTTGGGTGAAGCTTTCTTT. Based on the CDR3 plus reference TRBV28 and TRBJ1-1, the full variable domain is DVKVTQSSRYLVKRTGEKVFLECVQDMDHENMFWYRQDPGLGLRLIYFSYDVKMKEKGDIPEGYSVSREKKERFSLILESASTNQTSMYLCASSLGVLGEAFFGQGTRLTVV.

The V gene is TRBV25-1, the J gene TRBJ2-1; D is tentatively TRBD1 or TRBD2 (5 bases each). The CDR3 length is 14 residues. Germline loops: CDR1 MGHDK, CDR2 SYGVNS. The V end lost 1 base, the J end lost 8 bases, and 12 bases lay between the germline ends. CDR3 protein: CASSESGTRDEQFF. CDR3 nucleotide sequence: TGTGCCAGCAGTGAATCAGGGACCAGAGATGAGCAGTTCTTC.

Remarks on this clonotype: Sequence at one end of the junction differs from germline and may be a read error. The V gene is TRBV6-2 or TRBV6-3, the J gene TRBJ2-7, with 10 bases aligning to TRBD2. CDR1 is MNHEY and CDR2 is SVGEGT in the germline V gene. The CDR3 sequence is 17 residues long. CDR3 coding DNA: TGTGCCAGCGGTTACGATCACAGCGGGAGGGCCCAATACGAGCAGTACTTC. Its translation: CASGYDHSGRAQYEQYF.

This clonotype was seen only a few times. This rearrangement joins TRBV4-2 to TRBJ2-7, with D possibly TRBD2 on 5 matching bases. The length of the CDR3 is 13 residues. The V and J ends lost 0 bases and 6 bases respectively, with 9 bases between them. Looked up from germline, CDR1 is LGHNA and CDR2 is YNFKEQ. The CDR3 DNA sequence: TGTGCCAGCAGCCAAGATGCGGGCAGCGAGCAGTACGTC. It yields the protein CASSQDAGSEQYV.